One sample yielded the 28 T cell receptor beta chains listed below, sequenced in a study of blood T cell repertoires in COVID-19. Assay used: immunoSEQ multiplex PCR; TCRdb lists only in-frame clones, some missing. Here the sample spans about 280,000 clones, 85% being singletons. Sequenced material: PBMCs or T cells enriched from blood (not recorded which). The source of these receptors is a woman aged 50 to 65 who had recovered from COVID-19.

The chain is built from TRBV5-1 and TRBJ2-7; TRBD1 agrees at 7 bases. The CDR3 contains 13 residues. After removal of 4 bases from V and 4 bases from J, the junction contained 5 bases not matched to a gene. From germline, CDR1 is SGHRS and CDR2 YFSETQ. The CDR3 sequence: CASSHGTEYEQYF. The CDR3 nucleotides are TGCGCCAGCAGCCATGGGACAGAGTACGAGCAGTACTTC.

This sequence joins TRBV5-3 and TRBJ2-2, with 11 bases that match TRBD2. TRBV5-3 is flagged as an ORF with uncertain function. The CDR3 contains 15 residues. Trimming at V came to 3 bases and at J to 6 bases, leaving 4 bases not matched to a gene. The CDR3: CARSSRTSGSGELFF. The CDR3 DNA is TGTGCCAGAAGCTCCCGGACTAGCGGGTCCGGGGAGCTGTTTTTT.

A word on this clone: Germline and junction disagree at one end, which may indicate a read error. V is TRBV11-2 and J is TRBJ2-7, with 9 nucleotides matching TRBD1. This CDR3 spans 14 amino acids. Per germline, CDR1 SGHAT and CDR2 FQNNGV. In DNA, the CDR3 is TGTGCCAGCAGCCCCTGGACAGGGGTCGACTTAGTTAACTTC. Translating it yields CASSPWTGVDLVNF.

This chain joins TRBV7-9 and TRBJ2-2, with D unclear. Per germline, CDR1 SEHNR and CDR2 FQNEAQ (reference sequence). Trimming stripped 3 bases from V and 0 bases from J, with 11 bases between. The CDR3 has 16 residues. CDR3 nucleotide sequence: TGTGCCAGCAGCTTCCACAGTGAACCGAACACCGGGGAGCTGTTTTTT. Amino acids: CASSFHSEPNTGELFF.

The gene calls are TRBV11-2 and TRBJ2-7; 10 bases agree with TRBD2. Germline CDR1 SGHAT, CDR2 FQNNGV. The CDR3 is 16 amino acids. V was pared by 5 bases and J by 7 bases, with 14 bases of the junction left unmatched. This CDR3 is CASSPGAGLAGVEQYF. The CDR3 nucleotides are TGTGCCAGCAGCCCGGGGGCCGGGCTAGCGGGAGTTGAGCAGTACTTC. The entire variable domain, with the rest obtained from reference TRBV11-2 and TRBJ2-7, is as follows: EAGVAQSPRYKIIEKRQSVAFWCNPISGHATLYWYQQILGQGPKLLIQFQNNGVVDDSQLPKDRFSAERLKGVDSTLKIQPAKLEDSAVYLCASSPGAGLAGVEQYFGPGTRLTVT.

The V and J genes are TRBV3-1 (or the pseudogene TRBV3-2) and TRBJ2-7; 8 nucleotides align to TRBD1. The CDR3 contains 17 residues. J lost 6 bases, V lost 2 bases, and 15 bases had no gene match. The germline CDR1 and CDR2 sequences are LGHDT and YNNKEL (reference sequence). The CDR3 sequence: CASSQSGATGVRSEQYF. The CDR3 nucleotides read TGTGCCAGCAGCCAATCCGGGGCGACAGGGGTACGGTCCGAGCAGTACTTC.

In its sample, this clone was seen many times. This sequence joins TRBV16 and TRBJ1-6, with TRBD1 matching over 9 bases. Germline CDR1 is KGHSY and CDR2 is FQNENV. V lost 4 bases, J lost 10 bases, and 5 bases stayed unmatched. This CDR3 comprises 14 residues. CDR3 coding DNA: TGTGCCAGCAGCCGGGACAGGGTCGCCTCACCCCTCCACTTT. Translating it yields CASSRDRVASPLHF.

V and J are TRBV30 and TRBJ2-1; D ambiguous. CDR1 and CDR2 from the germline V gene are GTSNPN and SVGIG (reference sequence). V lost 3 bases and J 3 bases, leaving 3 bases between the germline ends. The CDR3 runs to 11 residues. CDR3 DNA sequence: TGTGCCTGGAGGTACTACAATGAGCAGTTCTTC. Amino acid sequence: CAWRYYNEQFF.

In the case of this clone: The same CDR3 also results from other DNA sequences found in this sample. This sequence joins TRBV4-3 and TRBJ2-5, with 9 bases identical to TRBD1. The CDR3 covers 15 residues. V lost 1 base to trimming and J lost 2 bases; unmatched junction nucleotides: 2. Looked up from germline, CDR1 is LGHNA and CDR2 is YSLEER. The CDR3 is CASSQGQGVQETQYF. The CDR3 DNA is TGCGCCAGCAGCCAAGGACAGGGGGTTCAAGAGACCCAGTACTTC.

The J gene is TRBJ1-2, the V gene TRBV5-6; D gene uncertain. From germline, CDR1 is SGHDT and CDR2 YYEEEE. CDR3 size: 11 residues. With 4 bases removed from V and 3 bases from J, the gap between germline ends came to 4 bases. The CDR3 loop is CASSLDYGYTF. The CDR3 DNA sequence: TGTGCCAGCAGCCTAGACTATGGCTACACCTTC.

The count of this clone is one. The chain recombines TRBV6-5 with TRBJ2-2, with a weak D call TRBD2 (6 bases). The V end lost 8 bases, the J end lost 4 bases, and 17 bases lay between the germline ends. Germline V lookup: CDR1 MNHEY, CDR2 SVGAGI. The CDR3 extends over 15 amino acids. The CDR3 nucleotides read TGTGCCAGCGAGGGAAAGGGAGGCGGCACCGGGGAGCTGTTTTTT. Protein product: CASEGKGGGTGELFF.

The chain carries TRBV18 and TRBJ2-1; 13 positions agree with TRBD2. V dropped 3 bases and J dropped 8; count of bases not matched to a gene: 10. This CDR3 comprises 17 residues. Germline CDR1 is KGHSH and CDR2 is LQKENI. The CDR3 loop reads CASSPPGLAGPVDEQFF. The DNA for the CDR3 is TGTGCCAGCTCACCCCCGGGACTAGCGGGACCAGTGGATGAGCAGTTCTTC.

This chain links TRBV7-8 with TRBJ2-1; 8 bases line up with TRBD2. The germline CDR1 and CDR2 sequences are SGHVS and FQNEAQ. This CDR3 has 14 residues. V lost 3 bases, J lost 5 bases, and 3 bases stayed unmatched. The CDR3 is CASSFETSDNEQFF. As DNA, the CDR3 is TGTGCCAGCAGCTTCGAGACTAGCGACAATGAGCAGTTCTTC.

This chain joins TRBV21-1 and TRBJ1-1. TRBV21-1 is termed a pseudogene. The CDR3 sequence is 14 residues long. CDR3: CASSNPPGNTEAFF. The CDR3 DNA reads as TGTGCCAGCAGCAATCCCCCGGGGAACACTGAAGCTTTCTTT.

The J gene is TRBJ2-1, the V gene TRBV19; 9 nucleotides agree with TRBD1. Unmatched junction bases numbered 9, after V lost 6 bases and J lost 6 bases. Germline V gene lookup returns CDR1 LNHDA and CDR2 SQIVND (reference sequence). CDR3 length: 15 residues. The CDR3 DNA sequence: TGTGCCAGTAGACCGGGACAGGGATATTCCAATGAGCAGTTCTTC. Encoded protein: CASRPGQGYSNEQFF. Looking up the rest from reference TRBV19 and TRBJ2-1 gives the full variable domain: DGGITQSPKYLFRKEGQNVTLSCEQNLNHDAMYWYRQDPGQGLRLIYYSQIVNDFQKGDIAEGYSVSREKKESFPLTVTSAQKNPTAFYLCASRPGQGYSNEQFFGPGTRLTVL.

In nucleotides, the CDR3 is TGTGCCAGCAGCCCAAACAGCTACGAGCAGTACTTC. Translating it yields CASSPNSYEQYF. This chain uses TRBV7-9 with TRBJ2-7; D is ambiguous. The V end was cut by 5 bases, the J end by 3 bases, with 8 bases between. Germline CDR1 SEHNR, CDR2 FQNEAQ (reference sequence). The CDR3 extends over 12 amino acids.

The CDR3: CASSFRGQGGHEKLFF. The CDR3 nucleotides are TGTGCCAGCAGCTTCCGCGGACAGGGAGGGCATGAAAAACTGTTTTTT. The chain has TRBV11-2 and TRBJ1-4; 8 nucleotides agree with TRBD1. The CDR3 extends over 16 amino acids. J gave up 6 bases and V 3 bases, and 9 bases lay outside the gene matches. Looked up from germline, CDR1 is SGHAT and CDR2 is FQNNGV.

Of note for this clone: A read error may account for a junction end that differs from germline. The DNA for the CDR3 is TGTGCCAGTAGTACCCCCCAGGGGACAAGGAACTTC. Protein product: CASSTPQGTRNF. The chain couples TRBV19 to TRBJ2-4; D may be TRBD1 (6 bases). The CDR3 runs to 12 residues. The germline V gene encodes CDR1 LNHDA and CDR2 SQIVND (reference sequence).

This clone was recorded once. This chain joins TRBV4-1 and TRBJ2-7; the D gene is possibly TRBD2 (6 bases). Trimming took 1 base from V and 2 from J, leaving 15 bases between them. Germline V CDR1 and CDR2: MGHRA, YSYEKL. This CDR3 is 16 amino acids long. The chain's CDR3 is CASSQGYVTRTYEQYF. Here the CDR3 DNA reads TGCGCCAGCAGCCAAGGCTACGTGACTAGAACCTACGAGCAGTACTTC.

V and J are TRBV27 and TRBJ1-2, with no clear D. Between the trimmed V and J ends, which lost 3 bases and 1 base, there was a span of 6 bases. This CDR3 region has 13 residues. The germline V gene encodes CDR1 MNHEY and CDR2 SMNVEV (reference sequence). The CDR3 region is CASSFQVNYGYTF. CDR3 sequence (DNA): TGTGCCAGCAGTTTCCAGGTTAACTATGGCTACACCTTC.

The rearrangement uses TRBV5-1 and TRBJ1-3; D ambiguous. Germline CDR1 SGHRS, CDR2 YFSETQ. The ends were cut back, 0 bases at V and 5 bases at J, with 9 bases in the middle. The CDR3 sequence is 14 residues long. CDR3 in amino acids: CASSLEDFRNTIYF. In DNA, the CDR3 is TGCGCCAGCAGCTTGGAGGACTTCCGAAACACCATATATTTT.

This clone was found once. V is TRBV15 and J is TRBJ1-1, with 9 bases aligning to TRBD1. In germline, CDR1 is LNHNV, CDR2 YYDKDF (reference sequence). The ends lost 1 base at V and 1 base at J; junction bases unmatched: 10. The CDR3 spans 18 residues. This CDR3 reads CATSRGTGTGYRNTEAFF. CDR3 nucleotide sequence: TGTGCCACCAGCAGAGGTACTGGGACAGGGTATAGGAACACTGAAGCTTTCTTT.

The chain couples TRBV30 to TRBJ2-2, with 7 bases matching TRBD1. V trimming: 3 bases; J trimming: 7 bases; junction bases outside the gene matches: 2. This CDR3 contains 12 residues. Germline lookup yields CDR1 GTSNPN and CDR2 SVGIG (reference sequence). The CDR3 loop is CAWRQGNGELFF. Written as DNA, the CDR3 is TGTGCCTGGAGACAGGGGAACGGGGAGCTGTTTTTT.

The V call is TRBV27, the J call TRBJ1-5; TRBD1 aligns across 8 bases. The length of the CDR3 is 14 residues. The junction had 10 bases not matched to a gene; V was cut back by 6 bases and J by 9 bases. Germline CDR1 MNHEY, CDR2 SMNVEV (reference sequence). In DNA form, the CDR3 reads TGTGCCAGCAGACCAGGGACAGGAGTTTGGCCCCAGCATTTT. It encodes CASRPGTGVWPQHF.

The J gene is TRBJ1-6, the V gene TRBV12-3 or TRBV12-4; tentatively, D is TRBD1 (5 bases). The V and J ends lost 3 bases and 14 bases respectively, with 8 bases between them. This CDR3 region has 11 residues. The CDR3 loop reads CASSFSGSLHF. CDR3 nucleotides: TGTGCCAGCAGTTTCTCAGGGTCCCTCCACTTT.

The V and J genes are TRBV6-5 and TRBJ1-1; 7 positions agree with TRBD1. The V and J ends lost 7 bases and 1 base, in that order; junction bases with no gene match: 6. CDR1 is MNHEY, CDR2 SVGAGI, per germline. The CDR3 loop spans 14 amino acids. The CDR3 DNA reads TGTGCCAGCAACCTCGGACAGGAGAACACTGAAGCTTTCTTT. Amino acid sequence: CASNLGQENTEAFF.

The J gene is TRBJ2-7, the V gene TRBV12-3 or TRBV12-4; the D is unclear. V was shortened by 5 bases and J by 3 bases, with 5 bases between the two germline ends. This CDR3 is 11 amino acids long. CDR3 nucleotides: TGTGCCAGCAGTCGGTTCTACGAGCAGTACTTC. Its translation is CASSRFYEQYF.

The chain combines TRBV6-2 or TRBV6-3 with TRBJ2-7; TRBD2 matches at 12 bases. Germline V gene sequence: CDR1 MNHEY, CDR2 SVGEGT. The CDR3 has 16 amino acids. With V trimmed by 4 bases and J by 3 bases, 7 bases remained unmatched. CDR3 DNA sequence: TGTGCCAGCAGTTCCCTAGCGGGGGGGAAGATCTACGAGCAGTACTTC. Translating it yields CASSSLAGGKIYEQYF.